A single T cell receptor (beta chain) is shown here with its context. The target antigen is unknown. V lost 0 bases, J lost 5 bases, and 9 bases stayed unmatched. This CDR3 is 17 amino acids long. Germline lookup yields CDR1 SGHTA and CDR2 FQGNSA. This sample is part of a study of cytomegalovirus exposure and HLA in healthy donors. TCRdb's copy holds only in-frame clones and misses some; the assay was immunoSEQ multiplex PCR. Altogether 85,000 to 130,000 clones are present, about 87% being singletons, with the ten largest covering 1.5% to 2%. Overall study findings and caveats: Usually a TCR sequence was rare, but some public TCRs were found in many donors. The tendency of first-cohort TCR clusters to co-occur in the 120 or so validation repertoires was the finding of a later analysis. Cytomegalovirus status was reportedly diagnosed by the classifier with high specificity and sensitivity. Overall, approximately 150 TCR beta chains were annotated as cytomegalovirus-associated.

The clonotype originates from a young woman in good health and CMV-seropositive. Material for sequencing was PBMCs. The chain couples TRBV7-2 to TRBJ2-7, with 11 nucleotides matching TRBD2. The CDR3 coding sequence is TGTGCCAGCAGCTTAGCTCCTTCTAGCGGGGGGATACACGAGCAGTACTTC. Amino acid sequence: CASSLAPSSGGIHEQYF.